The sequence of this TCR beta chain was determined in a study of OX40 agonist ivuxolimab in advanced cancers. Study at large: Patients receiving dose escalation had hepatocellular carcinoma, melanoma, renal cell or head and neck cancer. A mean age of roughly 66 years, range about 23 to 80, was recorded, and approximately 85% were male.

Sequenced by immunoSEQ multiplex PCR; TCRdb stores in-frame clones only, minus some. This sample has fewer than 65,000 clones, with approximately 91% found just once. The CDR3 consists of 13 residues. V shed 5 bases and J 7 bases; nucleotides not matched to a gene: 3. Germline V CDR1 and CDR2: SEHNR, FQNEAQ (reference sequence). The sample was CD4+ or CD8+ T cells sorted from blood, taken in a trial of the OX40 agonist ivuxolimab. V usage is TRBV7-9 and J usage is TRBJ1-3, with 9 bases that match TRBD1. The origin of this receptor is an adult with an advanced solid tumor such as melanoma, head and neck, liver or kidney cancer. The CDR3 DNA reads TGTGCCAGCAGCCTAGACAGGGGGAACACCATATATTTT. Translated, it gives CASSLDRGNTIYF.